A single sample is the source of the 32 T cell receptor beta chains below, sequenced in a study of spatial heterogeneity in lung cancer. Specified time point: blood at routine non-recurrence follow-up after resection. TCRdb independently ran MiXCR on the 5' RACE reads; one entry per CDR3 protein. The table has some 32,000 distinct CDR3 sequences, about 9.4% seen once; the top ten hold roughly 29%. Sample: PBMCs, taken at follow-up. These receptors all come from a female donor with early-stage non-small cell lung cancer.

This sequence joins TRBV20-1 and TRBJ2-7; 12 bases align to TRBD2. CDR1 and CDR2 from the germline V gene are DFQATT and SNEGSKA (reference sequence). This CDR3 has 15 residues. J gave up 1 base and V 3 bases, and 4 bases lay outside the gene matches. CDR3 coding DNA: TGCAGTGCTAGCCGCGGACTAGCGGGGTCCTACGAGCAGTACTTC. Its protein product is CSASRGLAGSYEQYF.

This clonotype turned up a few times. The rearrangement uses TRBV18 and TRBJ2-7, with TRBD1 matching over 9 bases. The CDR3 is 15 amino acids. V lost 0 bases, J lost 2 bases, and 2 bases stayed unmatched. Germline V lookup: CDR1 KGHSH, CDR2 LQKENI. The CDR3 sequence is CASSPPGQGPYEQYF. The DNA of the CDR3 is TGTGCCAGCTCACCACCGGGACAGGGCCCCTACGAGCAGTACTTC. The whole variable domain, remainder taken from reference TRBV18 and TRBJ2-7, is NAGVMQNPRHLVRRRGQEARLRCSPMKGHSHVYWYRQLPEEGLKFMVYLQKENIIDESGMPKERFSAEFPKEGPSILRIQQVVRGDSAAYFCASSPPGQGPYEQYFGPGTRLTVT.

J is TRBJ2-1 and V is TRBV29-1; 8 bases are shared with TRBD2. Germline loops: CDR1 SQVTM, CDR2 ANQGSEA. V dropped 6 bases and J dropped 9; count of bases not matched to a gene: 7. The CDR3 runs to 12 residues. The CDR3 nucleotides are TGCAGCGTCATGACTAGCGTTATTGAGCAGTTCTTC. Protein sequence: CSVMTSVIEQFF.

There are many counts of this clonotype. The chain combines TRBV21-1 with TRBJ2-3; the table's D gene call, TRBD1, was not cross checked with the DNA. TRBV21-1 is classified as a pseudogene. The CDR3 covers 20 residues. The CDR3 region is CASSIKTGWGTSSDTDTQYF. CDR3 bases: TGTGCCAGCAGCATTAAGACAGGGTGGGGTACTAGCAGCGACACAGATACGCAGTATTTT.

This clonotype was counted a few times. V and J are TRBV25-1 and TRBJ2-5; the D gene is possibly TRBD2 (6 bases). Germline loops: CDR1 MGHDK, CDR2 SYGVNS. The CDR3 has 17 residues. The V and J ends lost 0 bases and 0 bases respectively, with 14 bases between them. The CDR3 loop reads CASSEYWSGTYQETQYF. The CDR3, as DNA: TGTGCCAGCAGTGAATATTGGTCAGGGACTTACCAAGAGACCCAGTACTTC.

This chain links TRBV28 with TRBJ2-5; D possibly uses TRBD1 or TRBD2 (5 bases each). The V end was cut by 4 bases, the J end by 6 bases, with 12 bases between. The CDR3 extends over 13 amino acids. Germline CDR1 reads MDHEN; CDR2 reads SYDVKM. CDR3 DNA sequence: TGTGCCAGCAGTTCCAGGGACGGGAAGACCCAGTACTTC. Its translation is CASSSRDGKTQYF.

This clonotype was found many times. This chain connects TRBV5-6 to TRBJ2-4; D gene ambiguous. V was cut by 3 bases and J by 0 bases, with 10 bases left in between. The CDR3 covers 15 residues. Germline V gene lookup returns CDR1 SGHDT and CDR2 YYEEEE. This CDR3 reads CASSSKTVAKNIQYF. The CDR3 DNA sequence: TGTGCCAGCAGCTCAAAAACTGTAGCCAAAAACATTCAGTACTTC.

In this sample, this clonotype turned up many times. The rearrangement links TRBV7-6 to TRBJ2-5, with D perhaps TRBD2 (5 bases). Germline-derived CDR1 and CDR2 are SGHVS and FNYEAQ. This CDR3 contains 15 residues. The V gene lost 3 bases and the J gene lost 4 bases, with 15 bases spanning the gap. CDR3 nucleotides: TGTGCCAGCAGCTTCCGGGAAGGGAATAGAGAGACCCAGTACTTC. Its translation: CASSFREGNRETQYF.

At least ten counts were recorded for this clonotype. The chain employs TRBV28 and TRBJ1-1; D gene ambiguous. Trimming cost V 3 bases and J 6 bases, with 8 bases left between them. CDR3 size: 12 residues. Per the germline V gene, CDR1 is MDHEN and CDR2 is SYDVKM. This CDR3 reads CASSLPGSEAFF. CDR3 nucleotides: TGTGCCAGCAGTTTGCCGGGGTCTGAAGCTTTCTTT.

The chain uses TRBV9 and TRBJ2-1, with TRBD1 identical over 10 bases. Germline V gene sequence: CDR1 SGDLS, CDR2 YYNGEE. The CDR3 extends over 18 amino acids. The V segment lost 1 base and the J segment 0 bases; nucleotides outside the gene matches: 7. The chain's CDR3 is CASSVYPGQGSSYNEQFF. CDR3 DNA sequence: TGTGCCAGCAGCGTATATCCGGGACAGGGGAGCTCCTACAATGAGCAGTTCTTC. The variable domain in full, completed from reference TRBV9 and TRBJ2-1, reads DSGVTQTPKHLITATGQRVTLRCSPRSGDLSVYWYQQSLDQGLQFLIQYYNGEERAKGNILERFSAQQFPDLHSELNLSSLELGDSALYFCASSVYPGQGSSYNEQFFGPGTRLTVL.

The CDR3 coding sequence is TGTGCCAGCAGCCGCAGGGGATTGAGGGAAAAACTGTTTTTT. Protein: CASSRRGLREKLFF. This chain connects TRBV13 to TRBJ1-4, with a weak D call TRBD1 (6 bases). V was shortened by 5 bases and J by 8 bases, with 15 bases between the two germline ends. There are 14 residues in the CDR3. Looked up from germline, CDR1 is PRHDT and CDR2 is FYEKMQ (reference sequence).

The sample holds many counts of this clonotype. J is TRBJ2-1 and V is TRBV20-1; 11 nucleotides align to TRBD2. The CDR3 covers 18 residues. V shed 0 bases and J 4 bases; nucleotides not matched to a gene: 11. Germline V gives CDR1 DFQATT, CDR2 SNEGSKA (reference sequence). The chain's CDR3 is CSARDRNSGGAAYNEQFF. Written as DNA, the CDR3 is TGCAGTGCTAGAGATCGTAATAGCGGGGGGGCGGCTTACAATGAGCAGTTCTTC.

The rearrangement uses TRBV27 and TRBJ2-3; no firm D call. Looked up from germline, CDR1 is MNHEY and CDR2 is SMNVEV (reference sequence). The length of the CDR3 is 13 residues. V dropped 5 bases and J dropped 5 bases, with 11 bases sitting between them. As DNA, the CDR3 is TGTGCCAGCAGTCCTTGGATTGGAGATACGCAGTATTTT. Translation: CASSPWIGDTQYF.

This clonotype appeared many times. The chain links TRBV5-1 to TRBJ1-2; no firm D call. Germline V gene data show CDR1 as SGHRS and CDR2 as YFSETQ. Trimming took 1 base from V and 2 from J, leaving 6 bases between them. CDR3 length: 13 amino acids. For the CDR3, the DNA is TGCGCCAGCAGCTTGTTTAGGAACTATGGCTACACCTTC. This translates into CASSLFRNYGYTF.

This clonotype has a count of ten or more. The chain combines TRBV9 with TRBJ2-7; 15 bases map to TRBD2. The V and J ends lost 2 bases and 8 bases, in that order; junction bases with no gene match: 5. Germline V gives CDR1 SGDLS, CDR2 YYNGEE. CDR3 length: 15 amino acids. CDR3 protein: CASSVSGTSGGQQYF. CDR3 DNA sequence: TGTGCCAGCAGCGTCTCCGGGACTAGCGGGGGGCAGCAGTACTTC.

The sample holds many counts of this clonotype. The V gene is TRBV11-3, the J gene TRBJ2-3; a possible D gene is TRBD1 (6 bases). The CDR3 sequence is 13 residues long. Trimming took off 3 bases at V and 6 bases at J, with 10 bases between the two ends. From germline, CDR1 is SGHNT and CDR2 YENEEA. The DNA of the CDR3 is TGTGCCAGCAGCTTTTACAGGGAGGATACGCAGTATTTT. It encodes CASSFYREDTQYF.

Only a few counts were recorded for this clonotype. The CDR3: CASSGQINEKLFF. In nucleotides, the CDR3 is TGTGCCAGCAGTGGACAAATTAATGAAAAACTGTTTTTT. The chain combines TRBV2 with TRBJ1-4; D is undetermined. Germline CDR1 and CDR2: SNHLY and FYNNEI. V lost 4 bases and J 4 bases, leaving 7 bases between the germline ends. This CDR3 comprises 13 residues.

The V and J genes are TRBV6-5 and TRBJ2-3; 10 nucleotides match TRBD1. Germline values: CDR1 MNHEY, CDR2 SVGAGI. V trimming: 4 bases; J trimming: 0 bases; junction bases outside the gene matches: 4. The CDR3 runs 16 residues. Written as DNA, the CDR3 is TGTGCCAGCAGTTCTGGGACAGGGGCTAGCACAGATACGCAGTATTTT. Its translation: CASSSGTGASTDTQYF.

At least ten counts were recorded for this clonotype. The chain joins TRBV3-1 to TRBJ1-1, with D maybe TRBD1 (5 bases). The CDR3 is 13 residues long. Between the trimmed V and J ends, which lost 1 base and 5 bases, there was a span of 8 bases. Per germline, CDR1 LGHDT and CDR2 YNNKEL (reference sequence). The CDR3 DNA sequence: TGTGCCAGCAGCCAAGCTCAGGGAACTGAAGCTTTCTTT. This codes for CASSQAQGTEAFF.

The table lists this clonotype with many counts. J is TRBJ1-5 and V is TRBV11-2; 8 bases are shared with TRBD1. This CDR3 comprises 16 residues. V shed 1 base and J 2 bases; nucleotides not matched to a gene: 4. CDR1 and CDR2 (germline): SGHAT, FQNNGV. The CDR3 reads CASSLGGQGGNQPQHF. CDR3 DNA sequence: TGTGCCAGCAGCTTAGGCGGACAGGGTGGCAATCAGCCCCAGCATTTT.

The V and J genes are TRBV7-2 and TRBJ1-2, with 9 positions matching TRBD1. This CDR3 has 14 amino acids. Germline-derived CDR1 and CDR2 are SGHTA and FQGNSA. Germline trimming cut 3 bases from V and 5 bases from J; bases unmatched to any gene: 4. Here the CDR3 DNA reads TGTGCCAGCAGCTTGTGGGACAGGGAGTATGGCTACACCTTC. Its protein product is CASSLWDREYGYTF.

This clonotype has a single count. A read error may explain this, as a much larger clone is one base away. The V and J genes are TRBV14 and TRBJ2-6, with D possibly being TRBD1 or TRBD2 (5 bases each). Germline assignment: CDR1 SGHDN and CDR2 FVKESK. The CDR3 totals 16 residues. The CDR3 bases are TGTGCCAGCAGCCCCCGGACTGCCGCCGGGGCCGACGTCCTGACTTTC. The encoded protein is CASSPRTAAGADVLTF. The full variable domain, rest sourced from reference TRBV14 and TRBJ2-6, is EAGVTQFPSHSVIEKGQTVTLRCDPISGHDNLYWYRRVMGKEIKFLLHFVKESKQDESGMPNNRFLAERTGGTYSTLKVQPAELEDSGVYFCASSPRTAAGADVLTFGAGSRLTVL.

At least ten counts were recorded for this clonotype. The chain uses TRBV2 and TRBJ1-1; no clear D. The CDR3 has 14 amino acids. In germline, CDR1 is SNHLY, CDR2 FYNNEI. V was cut by 7 bases and J by 4 bases, with 16 bases left in between. The CDR3 here is CASKGPRALTEAFF. The CDR3 region has the DNA TGTGCCAGCAAAGGGCCACGGGCGCTCACTGAAGCTTTCTTT.

This chain uses TRBV29-1 with TRBJ2-5; no clear D. Germline V gene sequence: CDR1 SQVTM, CDR2 ANQGSEA. The CDR3 spans 11 residues. Trimming removed 4 bases from V and 1 base from J, with 4 bases in between. CDR3 protein: CSVAPQETQYF. CDR3 nucleotide sequence: TGCAGCGTTGCCCCCCAAGAGACCCAGTACTTC.

In regard to this clonotype: Possible read error: a much larger clone is one base away. The chain couples TRBV6-5 to TRBJ2-7; TRBD2 is a possible D gene (6 bases). CDR3 length equals 14 residues. From germline, CDR1 is MNHEY and CDR2 SVGAGI. V shed 6 bases and J shed 0 bases, with 12 bases lying between them. CDR3 region: CASRGMGGSYEQYF. CDR3 DNA: TGTGCCAGCAGGGGGATGGGGGGCTCCTACGAGCAGTACTTC.

Notes on this clonotype: Just one base apart from a much larger clone, this may be a read error. The chain recombines TRBV28 with TRBJ1-2; the D gene is possibly TRBD1 (5 bases). This CDR3 comprises 14 residues. The germline gives CDR1 MDHEN, CDR2 SYDVKM. Here the CDR3 DNA reads TGTACCAGCAGTTCTACAGGCCCTACTTATGGCTACACCTTC. The encoded protein is CTSSSTGPTYGYTF.

This clonotype appeared a few times. The genes are TRBV19 and TRBJ2-1; D remains ambiguous. Germline V CDR1 and CDR2: LNHDA, SQIVND (reference sequence). V dropped 5 bases and J dropped 4 bases, with 9 bases sitting between them. The CDR3 is made up of 13 amino acids. The CDR3 sequence: CASSSHSYNEQFF. Written as DNA, the CDR3 is TGTGCCAGTAGTTCCCACTCATACAATGAGCAGTTCTTC.

The chain joins TRBV5-1 to TRBJ2-3; 9 nucleotides agree with TRBD1. The CDR3 contains 16 residues. J lost 1 base, V lost 4 bases, and 7 bases had no gene match. CDR1 is SGHRS and CDR2 is YFSETQ in the germline V gene. CDR3 in DNA: TGCGCCAGCAGCAGAGGACAGGGGAGTGGCACAGATACGCAGTATTTT. Its translation is CASSRGQGSGTDTQYF. Combining the CDR3 with reference TRBV5-1 and TRBJ2-3 gives the whole variable domain KAGVTQTPRYLIKTRGQQVTLSCSPISGHRSVSWYQQTPGQGLQFLFEYFSETQRNKGNFPGRFSGRQFSNSRSEMNVSTLELGDSALYLCASSRGQGSGTDTQYFGPGTRLTVL.

This clonotype has at least ten counts. The V gene is TRBV14, the J gene TRBJ2-1; D ambiguous. This CDR3 spans 13 amino acids. Germline values: CDR1 SGHDN, CDR2 FVKESK. The V and J ends lost 0 bases and 15 bases respectively, with 15 bases between them. The CDR3 DNA sequence: TGTGCCAGCAGCCAAGATCTAGACTCTCCCTCGTTCTTC. This gives the protein CASSQDLDSPSFF.

This clonotype was seen many times. The chain links TRBV15 to TRBJ2-5; D not certain. V lost 1 base and J 0 bases, leaving 6 bases between the germline ends. CDR1 is LNHNV, CDR2 YYDKDF, per germline (reference sequence). The CDR3 runs to 14 residues. DNA for the CDR3: TGTGCCACCAGCAGAGTTCACAACCAAGAGACCCAGTACTTC. Its translation: CATSRVHNQETQYF. Combining the CDR3 with reference TRBV15 and TRBJ2-5 gives the whole variable domain DAMVIQNPRYQVTQFGKPVTLSCSQTLNHNVMYWYQQKSSQAPKLLFHYYDKDFNNEADTPDNFQSRRPNTSFCFLDIRSPGLGDTAMYLCATSRVHNQETQYFGPGTRLLVL.

The chain carries TRBV6-1 and TRBJ1-2; D not certain. Germline CDR1 reads MNHNS; CDR2 reads SASEGT. This CDR3 comprises 12 residues. Trimming took 6 bases from V and 2 from J, leaving 7 bases between them. CDR3 coding DNA: TGTGCCAGCAGCGGGGAAAACTATGGCTACACCTTC. Amino acid sequence: CASSGENYGYTF.

In this sample, this clonotype turned up many times. This sequence joins TRBV29-1 and TRBJ2-5; TRBD2 might be the D (5 bases). Germline CDR1 and CDR2: SQVTM and ANQGSEA. The CDR3 contains 13 residues. The germline V and J ends were trimmed by 5 bases and 1 base, with 11 bases remaining between them. The CDR3 sequence is CSVRSGSQETQYF. Here the CDR3 DNA reads TGCAGCGTTCGCTCGGGGTCCCAAGAGACCCAGTACTTC.